The present T cell receptor (beta chain) was sequenced within a study of OX40 agonist ivuxolimab in advanced cancers. Across the whole study: Patients were treated with intravenous ivuxolimab, dosed at 0.01 to 10 mg/kg and infused every 2 weeks. Study results and caveats: Expanded peripheral T-cell antigen specificity went undetermined.

CDR3 size: 13 residues. V shed 4 bases and J shed 1 base, with 8 bases lying between them. The germline gives CDR1 SGHRS, CDR2 YFSETQ. Comment on this clone: Its antigen is undetermined.

At baseline, cycle 4 day 1, and cycle 7 day 1, blood was sampled. Using immunoSEQ multiplex PCR, the repertoire was profiled, and TCRdb retains in-frame clones only, with some absent. The table includes over 55,000 clones, 70% to 90% detected once. This receptor was taken from an adult with an advanced solid tumor such as melanoma, head and neck, liver or kidney cancer. The rearrangement links TRBV5-1 to TRBJ2-5; no clear D. The sample was CD4+ or CD8+ T cells sorted from blood, taken in a trial of the OX40 agonist ivuxolimab. The chain's CDR3 is CASSPSPQETQYF. The DNA of the CDR3 is TGCGCCAGCAGCCCGTCCCCCCAAGAGACCCAGTACTTC.